Presented here are 30 T cell receptor beta chains from one specimen sequenced in a study of vaccination and CD4 T cells after COVID-19. Sequencing of cultured CD4+ T cell DNA used the Oncomine TCR Beta short-read assay. TCRdb used MiXCR to reprocess the PCR reads, holding one entry per CDR3 protein. The repertoire holds 15,000 or so distinct CDR3 sequences, with roughly two fifths as singletons. No antigen has been identified for these receptors. Treatment here: approximately nine-day PBMC culture with coronavirus spike peptide pools or control peptides (ViraFEST assay). The material sequenced was CD4+ T cells from blood, cultured in vitro. Receptor source: a human donor who had recovered from COVID-19.

The rearrangement uses TRBV11-2 and TRBJ2-7, with D possibly TRBD1 on 6 matching bases. Trimming cost V 7 bases and J 0 bases, with 19 bases left between them. CDR1 is SGHAT, CDR2 FQNNGV, per germline. There are 16 residues in the CDR3. The CDR3: CASTLSSGANSYEQYF. For the CDR3, the DNA is TGTGCCAGCACCCTTAGTTCAGGGGCAAACTCCTACGAGCAGTACTTC.

The rearrangement links TRBV19 to TRBJ1-5; perhaps TRBD1 as D (5 bases). The V gene lost 7 bases and the J gene lost 0 bases, with 13 bases spanning the gap. The CDR3 consists of 15 residues. Germline loops: CDR1 LNHDA, CDR2 SQIVND (reference sequence). CDR3 sequence reads: CASKTDDYSNQPQHF. In DNA form, the CDR3 reads TGTGCCAGTAAGACAGACGACTATAGCAATCAGCCCCAGCATTTT.

The chain is built from TRBV18 and TRBJ2-5; maybe TRBD2 (6 bases). This CDR3 is built from 12 residues. CDR1 and CDR2 (germline): KGHSH, LQKENI. Trimming cost V 3 bases and J 5 bases, with 7 bases left between them. DNA of the CDR3: TGTGCCAGCTCACCGGAGGGGGAGACCCAGTACTTC. Its protein is CASSPEGETQYF.

The genes are TRBV30 and TRBJ1-2, with unresolved D. Per the germline V gene, CDR1 is GTSNPN and CDR2 is SVGIG (reference sequence). Trimming pared 4 bases from V and 7 bases from J, leaving 16 bases between. The CDR3 is 13 amino acids. CDR3 loop: CAWNPSMVIGYTF. The CDR3 coding sequence is TGTGCCTGGAACCCATCGATGGTAATTGGCTACACCTTC.

The V call is TRBV5-1, the J call TRBJ1-6; the match to TRBD1 covers 7 bases. Germline lookup yields CDR1 SGHRS and CDR2 YFSETQ. The CDR3 has 15 amino acids. Trimming cost V 0 bases and J 6 bases; bases outside gene matches: 3. The CDR3 loop is CASSLGQGLNSPLHF. CDR3 DNA: TGCGCCAGCAGCTTGGGACAGGGCCTTAATTCACCCCTCCACTTT. Full variable domain (missing parts from reference TRBV5-1 and TRBJ1-6): KAGVTQTPRYLIKTRGQQVTLSCSPISGHRSVSWYQQTPGQGLQFLFEYFSETQRNKGNFPGRFSGRQFSNSRSEMNVSTLELGDSALYLCASSLGQGLNSPLHFGNGTRLTVT.

V usage is TRBV6-1 and J usage is TRBJ2-1; 8 bases agree with TRBD2. CDR1 and CDR2 from the germline V gene are MNHNS and SASEGT. The CDR3 loop spans 16 amino acids. V lost 7 bases and J lost 9; bases outside the gene matches: 17. This CDR3 reads CASISDTGGLWSEQFF. DNA of the CDR3: TGTGCCAGCATCTCCGACACGGGGGGGCTCTGGTCTGAGCAGTTCTTC.

This clonotype was counted only a few times. This sequence joins TRBV6-2 or TRBV6-3 and TRBJ2-3, with 13 bases aligning to TRBD2. The V gene end was trimmed by 9 bases and the J gene end by 6 bases; junction bases not matched to a gene: 3. Looked up from germline, CDR1 is MNHEY and CDR2 is SVGEGT. The CDR3 has 13 residues. The CDR3: CASRTSGSDTQYF. In nucleotides, the CDR3 is TGTGCCAGTCGGACTAGCGGGAGTGATACGCAGTATTTT.

In its sample, this clonotype was seen once. The chain links TRBV5-4 to TRBJ2-3; 7 bases map to TRBD2. Trimming took 4 bases from V and 2 from J; bases not matched to a gene: 7. Germline assignment: CDR1 SGHNT and CDR2 YYREEE (reference sequence). The CDR3 has 15 residues. This CDR3 is CASSGKRGFTDTQYF. DNA of the CDR3: TGTGCCAGCAGCGGCAAGCGGGGCTTCACAGATACGCAGTATTTT.

This chain links TRBV24-1 with TRBJ2-1; 8 bases agree with TRBD2. From germline, CDR1 is KGHDR and CDR2 SFDVKD. J was trimmed by 6 bases and V by 5 bases; bases with no gene match: 8. The CDR3 runs to 15 residues. CDR3 nucleotides: TGTGCCACCAGTGCCAGTACTAGCGGCGCCAATGAGCAGTTCTTC. It codes for CATSASTSGANEQFF.

In the case of this clonotype: A read error may produce the germline difference seen at one junction end. The chain links TRBV20-1 to TRBJ2-3, with 10 bases fitting TRBD2. The CDR3 totals 15 residues. CDR1 is DFQATT and CDR2 is SNEGSKA in the germline V gene (reference sequence). The CDR3 spells CSAREREGGADTQYF. The CDR3 DNA sequence: TGCAGTGCCAGAGAGCGGGAGGGAGGAGCGGATACGCAGTATTTT.

This clonotype showed up just a few times. V gene TRBV10-3 combines with J gene TRBJ2-1, with 16 positions matching TRBD2. Unmatched junction bases numbered 8, after V lost 0 bases and J lost 12 bases. The CDR3 length is 17 residues. Germline CDR1 reads ENHRY; CDR2 reads SYGVKD. The CDR3 nucleotides are TGTGCCATCAGTGAGTCGACTGGGACTAGCGGGAGGGCTAGGCAGTTCTTC. This sequence encodes CAISESTGTSGRARQFF.

This clonotype occurred once. J is TRBJ2-5 and V is TRBV12-3 or TRBV12-4; D is tentatively TRBD1 or TRBD2 (5 bases each). V was clipped by 1 base and J by 4 bases, with 22 bases between them. The CDR3 has 18 amino acids. The DNA for the CDR3 is TGTGCCAGCAGTTTAGAGTTTTCTGGACCTGGGGGTGGAGAGACCCAGTACTTC. Translation: CASSLEFSGPGGGETQYF.

By frequency in the sample, this clonotype is large. V and J are TRBV6-1 and TRBJ2-7; D may be TRBD1 or TRBD2 (5 bases each). The CDR3 covers 13 residues. Germline assignment: CDR1 MNHNS and CDR2 SASEGT. V lost 5 bases to trimming and J lost 10 bases, with 18 bases between them. CDR3 sequence reads: CASSRSRDGDQYF. In nucleotides, the CDR3 is TGTGCCAGCAGTCGTTCCAGGGACGGGGATCAGTACTTC.

This chain uses TRBV6-2 or TRBV6-3 with TRBJ1-1; D is uncertain. Germline CDR1 and CDR2: MNHEY and SVGEGT. Trimming removed 6 bases at V and 5 bases at J, with 10 bases between. The CDR3 is made up of 12 amino acids. In nucleotides, the CDR3 is TGTGCCAGCAGACCTCCCGGAACTGAAGCTTTCTTT. Encoded protein: CASRPPGTEAFF.

This chain connects TRBV2 to TRBJ2-3; D is ambiguous. Germline V gives CDR1 SNHLY, CDR2 FYNNEI. The CDR3 has 12 residues. The V end lost 8 bases, the J end lost 2 bases, and 8 bases lay between the germline ends. CDR3 sequence reads: CASRPITDTQYF. For the CDR3, the DNA is TGTGCCAGCCGCCCGATCACAGATACGCAGTATTTT.

The chain joins TRBV4-2 to TRBJ2-7; 8 bases match TRBD1. Germline V lookup: CDR1 LGHNA, CDR2 YNFKEQ. Germline trimming cut 4 bases from V and 4 bases from J; bases unmatched to any gene: 6. CDR3 length equals 14 residues. The CDR3 is CASSPGGDLYEQYF. The CDR3 bases are TGTGCCAGCAGCCCAGGGGGCGACCTTTACGAGCAGTACTTC.

This sequence joins TRBV9 and TRBJ2-1; maybe TRBD2 (5 bases). V dropped 1 base and J dropped 9 bases, with 17 bases sitting between them. The germline gives CDR1 SGDLS, CDR2 YYNGEE. The CDR3 contains 15 residues. CDR3 nucleotide sequence: TGTGCCAGCAGCGTATATCGCGAGGGTATCGTTGAGCAGTTCTTC. This gives the protein CASSVYREGIVEQFF.

V usage is TRBV7-3 and J usage is TRBJ2-3; TRBD2 is a possible D gene (6 bases). Germline-derived CDR1 and CDR2 are SGHTA and FQGTGA. V gave up 4 bases and J gave up 5 bases, with 10 bases separating them. The CDR3 is 13 residues long. The CDR3, as DNA: TGTGCCAGCAGCTCACTAGCCGGAGATACGCAGTATTTT. Its translation: CASSSLAGDTQYF.

The chain recombines TRBV20-1 with TRBJ2-7, with D perhaps being TRBD1 or TRBD2 (5 bases each). This CDR3 contains 12 residues. CDR1 is DFQATT, CDR2 SNEGSKA, per germline (reference sequence). V was cut by 6 bases and J by 3 bases, with 12 bases left in between. The CDR3 nucleotides read TGCAGTGCCTGGGACCCTCACTACGAGCAGTACTTC. Its protein is CSAWDPHYEQYF.

This chain uses TRBV11-2 with TRBJ2-1; TRBD2 agrees at 9 bases. CDR3 size: 14 residues. J gave up 6 bases and V 5 bases, and 5 bases lay outside the gene matches. Germline V gives CDR1 SGHAT, CDR2 FQNNGV. This CDR3 is CASSTQTSGNEQFF. CDR3 DNA: TGTGCCAGCAGCACCCAGACTAGCGGCAATGAGCAGTTCTTC.

The rearrangement joins TRBV12-3 or TRBV12-4 to TRBJ2-7; D tentatively fits TRBD1 or TRBD2 (5 bases each). V shed 3 bases and J shed 5 bases, with 11 bases lying between them. The CDR3 runs 13 residues. CDR3 region: CASSLGVNHEQYF. The CDR3 DNA reads TGTGCCAGCAGTTTGGGGGTCAACCACGAGCAGTACTTC.

This chain connects TRBV5-5 to TRBJ2-5; 12 positions agree with TRBD1. Per the germline V gene, CDR1 is SGHKS and CDR2 is YYEKEE (reference sequence). V dropped 0 bases and J dropped 4; count of bases not matched to a gene: 10. This CDR3 comprises 18 residues. The CDR3 spells CASSLGDRGRPNRETQYF. In DNA form, the CDR3 reads TGTGCCAGCAGCTTGGGGGACAGGGGGCGCCCAAACAGAGAGACCCAGTACTTC.

The rearrangement links TRBV20-1 to TRBJ2-1; TRBD2 aligns across 10 bases. J gave up 8 bases and V 4 bases, and 14 bases lay outside the gene matches. Germline V CDR1 and CDR2: DFQATT, SNEGSKA (reference sequence). The CDR3 runs to 16 residues. CDR3 bases: TGCAGTGCTACAGATACACAGAGCGGGAGGGCATATGAGCAGTTCTTC. The encoded protein is CSATDTQSGRAYEQFF.

This sequence joins TRBV10-2 and TRBJ2-7, with D unclear. The ends were cut back, 7 bases at V and 0 bases at J, with 7 bases in the middle. Germline CDR1 WSHSY, CDR2 SAAADI. The CDR3 sequence is 12 residues long. As DNA, the CDR3 is TGCGCCAGCAAGTCCGGCTCCTACGAGCAGTACTTC. This translates into CASKSGSYEQYF.

The rearrangement uses TRBV18 and TRBJ2-2; 8 positions match TRBD2. There are 17 residues in the CDR3. V lost 4 bases to trimming and J lost 0 bases; unmatched junction nucleotides: 7. The V gene's germline CDR1 is KGHSH and CDR2 LQKENI. The CDR3 coding sequence is TGTGCCAGCTCACGTAGCGGGATCGTTTCGAACACCGGGGAGCTGTTTTTT. It encodes CASSRSGIVSNTGELFF.

The sample holds a few counts of this clonotype. The chain uses TRBV12-3 or TRBV12-4 and TRBJ1-5, with TRBD1 identical over 7 bases. The CDR3 is 15 residues long. V was pared by 6 bases and J by 5 bases, with 10 bases of the junction left unmatched. The CDR3 DNA reads TGTGCCAGCAGCCTAGGGACAGCTGCTCATCAGCCCCAGCATTTT. Protein: CASSLGTAAHQPQHF.

The chain is built from TRBV6-1 and TRBJ1-4, with D perhaps matching TRBD1 (5 bases). The CDR3 contains 16 residues. The V end lost 10 bases, the J end lost 0 bases, and 18 bases lay between the germline ends. CDR1 and CDR2 from the germline V gene are MNHNS and SASEGT. The CDR3 loop reads CATRRAPGPTNEKLFF. CDR3 nucleotides: TGTGCCACCCGGAGAGCGCCGGGGCCAACTAATGAAAAACTGTTTTTT.

This sequence joins TRBV24-1 and TRBJ2-7, with D unclear. The CDR3 covers 15 residues. V was cut by 3 bases and J by 0 bases, with 11 bases left in between. Germline V gene lookup returns CDR1 KGHDR and CDR2 SFDVKD. The CDR3 here is CATSDPTESSYEQYF. In nucleotides, the CDR3 is TGTGCCACCAGTGATCCTACAGAGAGCTCCTACGAGCAGTACTTC.

The J gene is TRBJ2-7, the V gene TRBV19, with TRBD1 matching over 7 bases. The V and J ends lost 8 bases and 5 bases, in that order; junction bases with no gene match: 6. Germline V gene data show CDR1 as LNHDA and CDR2 as SQIVND (reference sequence). This CDR3 has 12 amino acids. CDR3 DNA sequence: TGTGCCAGTCCCGACAGGGACCACGAGCAGTACTTC. Its protein product is CASPDRDHEQYF. Supplemented by reference TRBV19 and TRBJ2-7, the full variable domain reads DGGITQSPKYLFRKEGQNVTLSCEQNLNHDAMYWYRQDPGQGLRLIYYSQIVNDFQKGDIAEGYSVSREKKESFPLTVTSAQKNPTAFYLCASPDRDHEQYFGPGTRLTVT.

This clonotype was seen just once. V is TRBV12-3 or TRBV12-4 and J is TRBJ1-1; D is unclear. V was trimmed by 9 bases and J by 0 bases, leaving 8 bases between them. The CDR3 is 12 residues long. CDR3 region: CASRILNTEAFF. The DNA for the CDR3 is TGTGCCAGTCGTATTTTGAACACTGAAGCTTTCTTT.